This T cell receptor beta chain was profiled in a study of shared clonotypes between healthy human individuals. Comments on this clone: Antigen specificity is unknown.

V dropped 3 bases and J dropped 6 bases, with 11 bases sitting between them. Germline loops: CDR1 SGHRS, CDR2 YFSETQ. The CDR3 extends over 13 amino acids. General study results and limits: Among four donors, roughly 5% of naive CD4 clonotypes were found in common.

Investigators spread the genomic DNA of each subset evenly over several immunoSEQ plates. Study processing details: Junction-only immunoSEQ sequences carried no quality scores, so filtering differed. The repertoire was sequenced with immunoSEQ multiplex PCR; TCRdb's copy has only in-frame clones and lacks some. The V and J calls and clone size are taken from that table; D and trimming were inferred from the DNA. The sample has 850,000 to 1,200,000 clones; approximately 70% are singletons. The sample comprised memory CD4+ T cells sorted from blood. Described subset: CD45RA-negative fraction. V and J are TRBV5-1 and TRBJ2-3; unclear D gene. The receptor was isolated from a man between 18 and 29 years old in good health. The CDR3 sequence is CASSSLELDTQYF. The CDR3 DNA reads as TGCGCCAGCAGCTCCTTAGAACTGGATACGCAGTATTTT.